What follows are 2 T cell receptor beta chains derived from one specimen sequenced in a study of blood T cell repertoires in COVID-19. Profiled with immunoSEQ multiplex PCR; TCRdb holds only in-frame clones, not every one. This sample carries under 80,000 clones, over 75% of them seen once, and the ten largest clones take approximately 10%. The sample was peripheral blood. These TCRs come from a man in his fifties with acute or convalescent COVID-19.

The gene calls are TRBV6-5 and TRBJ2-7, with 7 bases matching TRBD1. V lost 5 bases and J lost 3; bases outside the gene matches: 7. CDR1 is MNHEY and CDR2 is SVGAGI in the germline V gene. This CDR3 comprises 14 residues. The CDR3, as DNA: TGTGCCAGCAGTCGAACCCGGGACAGCTACGAGCAGTACTTC. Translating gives CASSRTRDSYEQYF.

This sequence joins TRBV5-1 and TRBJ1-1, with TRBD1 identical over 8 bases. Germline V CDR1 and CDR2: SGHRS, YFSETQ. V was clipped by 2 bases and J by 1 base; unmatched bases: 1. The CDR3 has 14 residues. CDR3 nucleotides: TGCGCCAGCAGCTTCGGGACAGGGAACACTGAAGCTTTCTTT. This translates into CASSFGTGNTEAFF.